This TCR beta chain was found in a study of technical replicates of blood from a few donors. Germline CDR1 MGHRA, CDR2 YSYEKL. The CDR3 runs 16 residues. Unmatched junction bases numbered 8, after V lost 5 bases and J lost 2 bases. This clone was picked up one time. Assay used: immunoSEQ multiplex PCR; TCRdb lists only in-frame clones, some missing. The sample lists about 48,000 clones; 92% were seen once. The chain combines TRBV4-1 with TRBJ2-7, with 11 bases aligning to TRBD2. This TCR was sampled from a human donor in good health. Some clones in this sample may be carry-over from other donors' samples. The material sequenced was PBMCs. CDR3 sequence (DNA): TGCGCCAGCAGCGCCTCCGGGACTAGCGGAACCTACGAGCAGTACTTC. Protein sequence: CASSASGTSGTYEQYF.